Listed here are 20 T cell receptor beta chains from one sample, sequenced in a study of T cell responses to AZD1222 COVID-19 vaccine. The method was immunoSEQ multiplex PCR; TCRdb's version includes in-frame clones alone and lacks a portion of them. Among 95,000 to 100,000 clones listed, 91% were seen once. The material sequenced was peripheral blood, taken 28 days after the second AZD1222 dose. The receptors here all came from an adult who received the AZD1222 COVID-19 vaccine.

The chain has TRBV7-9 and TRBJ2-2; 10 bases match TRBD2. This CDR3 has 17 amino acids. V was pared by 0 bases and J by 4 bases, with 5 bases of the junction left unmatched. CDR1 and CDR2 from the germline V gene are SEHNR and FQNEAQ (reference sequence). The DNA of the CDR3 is TGTGCCAGCAGCTTAGCGGCTAGCGGGAGCGGCACCGGGGAGCTGTTTTTT. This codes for CASSLAASGSGTGELFF.

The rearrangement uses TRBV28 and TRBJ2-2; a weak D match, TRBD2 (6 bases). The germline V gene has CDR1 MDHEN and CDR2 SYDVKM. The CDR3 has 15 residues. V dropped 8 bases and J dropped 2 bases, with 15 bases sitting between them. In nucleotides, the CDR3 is TGTGCCAGCGGATTACTGGGGGGAAACACCGGGGAGCTGTTTTTT. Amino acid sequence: CASGLLGGNTGELFF.

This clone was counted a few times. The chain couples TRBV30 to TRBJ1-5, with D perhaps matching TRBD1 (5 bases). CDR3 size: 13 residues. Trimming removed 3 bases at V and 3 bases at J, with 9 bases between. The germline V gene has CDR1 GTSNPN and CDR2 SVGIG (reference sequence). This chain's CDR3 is CAWSPGNNQPQHF. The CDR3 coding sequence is TGTGCCTGGAGCCCAGGGAACAATCAGCCCCAGCATTTT.

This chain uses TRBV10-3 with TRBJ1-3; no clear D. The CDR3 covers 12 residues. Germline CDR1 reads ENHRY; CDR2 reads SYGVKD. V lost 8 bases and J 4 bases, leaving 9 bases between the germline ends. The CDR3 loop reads CAIGTEGNTIYF. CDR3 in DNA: TGTGCCATCGGAACGGAAGGAAACACCATATATTTT.

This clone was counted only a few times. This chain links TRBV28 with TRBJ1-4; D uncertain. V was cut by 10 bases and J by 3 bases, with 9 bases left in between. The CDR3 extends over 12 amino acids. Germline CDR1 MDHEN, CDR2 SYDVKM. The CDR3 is CATRTANEKLFF. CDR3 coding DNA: TGTGCCACCCGGACGGCTAATGAAAAACTGTTTTTT. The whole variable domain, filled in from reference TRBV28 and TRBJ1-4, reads DVKVTQSSRYLVKRTGEKVFLECVQDMDHENMFWYRQDPGLGLRLIYFSYDVKMKEKGDIPEGYSVSREKKERFSLILESASTNQTSMYLCATRTANEKLFFGSGTQLSVL.

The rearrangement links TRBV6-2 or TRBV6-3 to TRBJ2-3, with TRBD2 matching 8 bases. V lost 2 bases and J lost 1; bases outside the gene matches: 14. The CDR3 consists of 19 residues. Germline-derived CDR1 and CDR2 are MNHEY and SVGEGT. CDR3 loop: CASSYSKGSAGARTDTQYF. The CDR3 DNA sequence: TGTGCCAGCAGTTACAGCAAGGGGTCAGCGGGAGCCCGCACAGATACGCAGTATTTT.

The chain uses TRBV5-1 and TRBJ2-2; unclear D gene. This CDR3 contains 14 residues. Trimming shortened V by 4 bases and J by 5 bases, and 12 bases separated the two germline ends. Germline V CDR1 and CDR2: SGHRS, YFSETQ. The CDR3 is CASSPFLDTGELFF. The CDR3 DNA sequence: TGCGCCAGCAGCCCGTTTTTAGATACCGGGGAGCTGTTTTTT.

CDR3 amino acids: CASSLSWAAKETQYF. CDR3 nucleotide sequence: TGTGCCAGCAGCCTGTCTTGGGCCGCCAAAGAGACCCAGTACTTC. The V call is TRBV6-6, the J call TRBJ2-5; D ambiguous. Trimming shortened V by 6 bases and J by 3 bases, and 17 bases separated the two germline ends. The germline CDR1 and CDR2 sequences are MNHNY and SVGAGI (reference sequence). The CDR3 is 15 residues long.

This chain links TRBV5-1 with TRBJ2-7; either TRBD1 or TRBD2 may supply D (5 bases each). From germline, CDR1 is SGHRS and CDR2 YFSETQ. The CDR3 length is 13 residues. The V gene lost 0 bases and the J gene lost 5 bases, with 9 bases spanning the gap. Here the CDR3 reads CASSLGGVHEQYF. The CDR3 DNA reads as TGCGCCAGCAGCTTGGGAGGGGTCCACGAGCAGTACTTC.

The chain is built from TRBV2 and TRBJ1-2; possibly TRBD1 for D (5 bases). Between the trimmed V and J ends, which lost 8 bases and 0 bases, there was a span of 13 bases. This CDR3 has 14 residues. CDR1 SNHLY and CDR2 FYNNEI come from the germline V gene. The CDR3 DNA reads TGTGCCAGCGCGTTGACAGATCCTAACTATGGCTACACCTTC. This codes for CASALTDPNYGYTF.

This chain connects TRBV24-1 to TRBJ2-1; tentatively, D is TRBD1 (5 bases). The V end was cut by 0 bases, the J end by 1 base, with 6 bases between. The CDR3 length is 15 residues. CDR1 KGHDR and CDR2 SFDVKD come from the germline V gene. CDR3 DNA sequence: TGTGCCACCAGTGATTTGGACAGATCCTACAATGAGCAGTTCTTC. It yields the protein CATSDLDRSYNEQFF.

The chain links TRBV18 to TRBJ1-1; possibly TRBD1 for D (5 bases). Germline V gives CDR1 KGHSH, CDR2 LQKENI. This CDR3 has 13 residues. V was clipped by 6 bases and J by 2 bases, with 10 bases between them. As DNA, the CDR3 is TGTGCCAGCTCCCTCGACAGCAACACTGAAGCTTTCTTT. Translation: CASSLDSNTEAFF.

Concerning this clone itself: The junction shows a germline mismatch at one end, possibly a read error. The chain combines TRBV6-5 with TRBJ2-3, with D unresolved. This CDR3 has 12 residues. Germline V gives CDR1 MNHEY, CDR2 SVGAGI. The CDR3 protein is CAVSDSTDTQYF. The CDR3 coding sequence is TGCGCGGTGTCGGACAGCACAGATACGCAGTATTTT.

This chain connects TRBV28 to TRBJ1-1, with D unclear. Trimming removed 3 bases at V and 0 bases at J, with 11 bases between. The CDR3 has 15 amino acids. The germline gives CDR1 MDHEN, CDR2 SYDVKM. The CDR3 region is CASSFGRAMNTEAFF. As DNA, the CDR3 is TGTGCCAGCAGTTTCGGTCGGGCCATGAACACTGAAGCTTTCTTT.

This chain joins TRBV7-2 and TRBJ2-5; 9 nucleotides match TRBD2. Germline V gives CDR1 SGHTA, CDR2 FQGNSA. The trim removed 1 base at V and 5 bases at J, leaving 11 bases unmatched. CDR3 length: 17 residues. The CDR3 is CASSLVGSGRGRETQYF. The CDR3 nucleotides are TGTGCCAGCAGCTTAGTCGGTAGCGGGAGAGGGCGGGAGACCCAGTACTTC.

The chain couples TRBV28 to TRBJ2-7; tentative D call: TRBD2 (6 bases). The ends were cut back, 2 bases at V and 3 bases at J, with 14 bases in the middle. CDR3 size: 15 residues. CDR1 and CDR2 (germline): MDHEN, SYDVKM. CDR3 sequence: CASSLVRDWGYEQYF. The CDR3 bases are TGTGCCAGCAGTTTAGTTAGGGACTGGGGCTACGAGCAGTACTTC.

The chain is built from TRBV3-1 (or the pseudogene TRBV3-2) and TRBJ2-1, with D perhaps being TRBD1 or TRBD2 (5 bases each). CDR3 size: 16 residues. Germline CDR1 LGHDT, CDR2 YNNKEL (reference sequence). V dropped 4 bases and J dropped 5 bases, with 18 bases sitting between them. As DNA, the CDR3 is TGTGCCAGCAGCCCCCTTCCGGGGACGAGCCACAATGAGCAGTTCTTC. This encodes CASSPLPGTSHNEQFF.

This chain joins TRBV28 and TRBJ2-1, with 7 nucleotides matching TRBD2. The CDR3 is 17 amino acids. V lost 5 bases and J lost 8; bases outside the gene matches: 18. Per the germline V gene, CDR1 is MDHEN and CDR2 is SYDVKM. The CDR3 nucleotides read TGTGCCAGCAGTCCCGTGGCGGGCGCGGGAGATACAGATGAGCAGTTCTTC. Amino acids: CASSPVAGAGDTDEQFF.

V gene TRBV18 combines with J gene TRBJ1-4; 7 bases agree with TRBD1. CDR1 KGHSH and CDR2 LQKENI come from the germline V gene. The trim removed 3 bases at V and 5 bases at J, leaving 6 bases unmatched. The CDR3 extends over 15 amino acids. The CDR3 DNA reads TGTGCCAGCTCACCGGGGGGACAGTTAAATGAAAAACTGTTTTTT. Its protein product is CASSPGGQLNEKLFF.

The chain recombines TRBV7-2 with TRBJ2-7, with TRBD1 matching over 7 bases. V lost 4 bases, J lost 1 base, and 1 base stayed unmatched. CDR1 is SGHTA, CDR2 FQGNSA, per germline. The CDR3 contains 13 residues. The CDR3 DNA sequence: TGTGCCAGCAGCTGGGACAGATCCTACGAGCAGTACTTC. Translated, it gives CASSWDRSYEQYF.